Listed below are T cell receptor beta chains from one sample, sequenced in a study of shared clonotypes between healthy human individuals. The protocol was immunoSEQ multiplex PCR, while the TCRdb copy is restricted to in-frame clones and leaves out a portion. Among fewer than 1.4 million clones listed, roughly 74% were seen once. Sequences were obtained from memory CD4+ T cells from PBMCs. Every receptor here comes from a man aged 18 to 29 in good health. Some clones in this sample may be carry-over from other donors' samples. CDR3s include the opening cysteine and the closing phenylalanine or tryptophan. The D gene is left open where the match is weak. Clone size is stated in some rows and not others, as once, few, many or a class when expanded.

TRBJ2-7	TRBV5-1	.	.	CASSLGGARLLRYEQYF	TGCGCCAGCAGCTTGGGAGGGGCGCGTCTTCTACGCTACGAGCAGTACTTC
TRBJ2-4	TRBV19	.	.	CASSIGGAKNIQYF	TGTGCCAGTAGTATCGGAGGGGCCAAAAACATTCAGTACTTC
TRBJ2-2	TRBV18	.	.	CASSPSANTGELFF	TGTGCCAGCTCACCGTCTGCGAACACCGGGGAGCTGTTTTTT
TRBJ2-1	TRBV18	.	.	CASSPLGGSYNEQFF	TGTGCCAGCTCACCGCTAGGGGGCTCCTACAATGAGCAGTTCTTC
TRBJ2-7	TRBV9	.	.	CASSGGMDSSYEQYF	TGTGCCAGCAGCGGGGGGATGGATTCCTCCTACGAGCAGTACTTC
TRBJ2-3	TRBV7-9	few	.	CASSARTAMAGTQYF	TGTGCCAGCAGCGCAAGGACAGCCATGGCTGGTACGCAGTATTTT
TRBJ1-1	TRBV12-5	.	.	CASGLDTNTEAFF	TGTGCTAGTGGTTTGGACACGAACACTGAAGCTTTCTTT
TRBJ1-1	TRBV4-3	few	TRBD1	CASSQDPQGATEAFF	TGCGCCAGCAGCCAAGATCCTCAGGGGGCCACTGAAGCTTTCTTT
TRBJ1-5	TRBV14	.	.	CASSQVRHSPRQPQHF	TGTGCCAGCAGCCAAGTACGCCACAGCCCCAGACAGCCCCAGCATTTT
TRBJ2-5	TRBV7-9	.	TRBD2	CASSPGTSAKSGTQYF	TGTGCCAGCAGCCCCGGGACTAGCGCGAAGTCCGGGACCCAGTACTTC
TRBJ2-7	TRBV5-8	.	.	CASTRHLSYEQYF	TGTGCCAGCACCCGACACCTATCCTACGAGCAGTACTTC
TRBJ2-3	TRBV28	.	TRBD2	CASGAAGGRSDTQYF	TGTGCCAGCGGGGCGGCGGGGGGCAGGTCCGATACGCAGTATTTT
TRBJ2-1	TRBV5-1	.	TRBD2	CASSSNSGGSYNEQFF	TGCGCCAGCAGCTCTAATAGCGGGGGGTCCTACAATGAGCAGTTCTTC
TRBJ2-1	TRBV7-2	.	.	CASSLALVYNEQFF	TGTGCCAGCAGCTTAGCGCTAGTTTACAATGAGCAGTTCTTC